Listed below are T cell receptor beta chains from one sample, sequenced in a study of blood T cell repertoires in COVID-19. Sequencing was performed with immunoSEQ multiplex PCR; in TCRdb, only in-frame clones are kept and a portion is missing. The sample lists around 450,000 clones, around 90% occurring once. Sequenced sample: PBMCs or T cells enriched from blood (not recorded which). These receptors were taken from a woman aged 18-29 years with acute COVID-19. Both conserved end residues are part of each CDR3. A D gene is named only where the DNA matches it firmly. Not all rows give a size; the values are once, few, many and, for expanded clones, a class.

size	V	J	D	DNA	CDR3
.	TRBV5-4	TRBJ1-4	.	TGTGCCAGCAGCTTTAGCCAGGGGTTAGGGTTTGAAAAACTGTTTTTT	CASSFSQGLGFEKLFF
.	TRBV14	TRBJ1-4	.	TGTGCCAGCAGCAAAGAGGTCGGAGGTGCTAATGAAAAACTGTTTTTT	CASSKEVGGANEKLFF
.	TRBV28	TRBJ2-1	TRBD1	TGTGCCAGCAGTTTAATAGGGGGCTATGAGCAGTTCTTC	CASSLIGGYEQFF
.	TRBV13	TRBJ2-5	TRBD2	TGTGCCAGCAGCTTAGAAGCGGGGGGAGTAGAGACCCAGTACTTC	CASSLEAGGVETQYF
.	TRBV4-1	TRBJ1-2	TRBD1	TGCGCCAGCAGCCAGCTCACAGGGGGCGGCTATGGCTACACCTTC	CASSQLTGGGYGYTF
.	TRBV7-2	TRBJ2-1	TRBD2	TGTGCCAGCCGACTAGCGGGAGGCAATGAGCAGTTCTTC	CASRLAGGNEQFF
.	TRBV28	TRBJ1-2	.	TGTGCCAGCAGCCCCGTTAACTATGGCTACACCTTC	CASSPVNYGYTF
.	TRBV3-1/TRBV3-2	TRBJ1-6	TRBD1	TGTGCCAGCAGCCGTCGGGTGCAGGGGGTTTCACCCCTCCACTTT	CASSRRVQGVSPLHF
.	TRBV2	TRBJ1-1	.	TGTGCCAGCAGTGAGGACTCGGTTTCAGGCACTGAAGCTTTCTTT	CASSEDSVSGTEAFF
.	TRBV27	TRBJ1-2	TRBD1	TGTGCCAGCAGTGCCACACAGGGGGCGCTAATGGGCTACACCTTC	CASSATQGALMGYTF
.	TRBV5-1	TRBJ2-7	TRBD1	TGCGCCAGCAGCTTAGGGACAGGGAACTACGAGCAGTACTTC	CASSLGTGNYEQYF
.	TRBV5-6	TRBJ2-3	TRBD2	TGTGCCAGCAGCTTGGAGTGGGCGGGAGGGCCTAAGGGCACAGATACGCAGTATTTT	CASSLEWAGGPKGTDTQYF
.	TRBV15	TRBJ2-5	TRBD2	TGTGCCACCAGCAGAGATAAGGGACTAGCGGGAGGGGGAGAGACCCAGTACTTC	CATSRDKGLAGGGETQYF
.	TRBV3-1/TRBV3-2	TRBJ2-7	.	TGTGCCAGCAGCCCCGGGTCGGACGAGCAGTACTTC	CASSPGSDEQYF
once	TRBV28	TRBJ1-5	.	TGTGCCAGCAGTCAGGACAATCAGCCCCAGCATTTT	CASSQDNQPQHF
.	TRBV4-1	TRBJ2-7	TRBD2	TGCGCCAGCAGCCCTTACGAGACTAGCGGCTCCTACGAGCAGTACTTC	CASSPYETSGSYEQYF